The 18 T cell receptor beta chains reported below all come from one sample, sequenced in a study of PD-L1 blockade in urothelial cancer. Time point defined: pretreatment peripheral blood. This table comes from immunoSEQ multiplex PCR, and its TCRdb copy is limited to in-frame clones, with some not included. The sample has almost 90,000 clones, 84% seen once. Sequenced here: PBMCs, sampled around atezolizumab (anti-PD-L1) treatment. These receptors were obtained from a man between 60 and 70 years old with urothelial cancer.

The chain recombines TRBV18 with TRBJ2-7, with D maybe TRBD2 (5 bases). V was cut by 3 bases and J by 7 bases, with 13 bases left in between. This CDR3 has 13 residues. In germline, CDR1 is KGHSH, CDR2 LQKENI. Here the CDR3 DNA reads TGTGCCAGCTCACCCGGGTTTGCGGGTGAGCAGTACTTC. Translation gives CASSPGFAGEQYF. The full variable domain, its missing parts supplied by reference TRBV18 and TRBJ2-7, is NAGVMQNPRHLVRRRGQEARLRCSPMKGHSHVYWYRQLPEEGLKFMVYLQKENIIDESGMPKERFSAEFPKEGPSILRIQQVVRGDSAAYFCASSPGFAGEQYFGPGTRLTVT.

The V and J genes are TRBV5-6 and TRBJ1-1; D possibly corresponds to TRBD1 (6 bases). V was trimmed by 4 bases and J by 5 bases, leaving 15 bases between them. The CDR3 loop spans 14 amino acids. The V gene's germline CDR1 is SGHDT and CDR2 YYEEEE. The chain's CDR3 is CASSRETTGTEAFF. The CDR3 DNA reads as TGTGCCAGCAGCCGGGAAACAACAGGGACTGAAGCTTTCTTT.

The chain couples TRBV6-6 to TRBJ1-2, with TRBD1 as a possible D gene (6 bases). V was cut by 5 bases and J by 7 bases, with 11 bases left in between. Germline CDR1 MNHNY, CDR2 SVGAGI (reference sequence). This CDR3 comprises 12 residues. In DNA form, the CDR3 reads TGTGCCAGCAGTCAGGGGTCGGGTGGCTACACCTTC. It codes for CASSQGSGGYTF.

This clone was seen only a few times. The chain joins TRBV2 to TRBJ2-7; D perhaps matches TRBD1 (6 bases). Germline CDR1 and CDR2: SNHLY and FYNNEI. This CDR3 is 12 amino acids long. V lost 5 bases to trimming and J lost 5 bases, with 10 bases between them. CDR3 sequence reads: CASSSQGDEQYF. The CDR3 DNA is TGTGCCAGCAGTTCACAGGGTGACGAGCAGTACTTC.

The chain carries TRBV5-1 and TRBJ2-7; TRBD2 agrees at 7 bases. The germline V gene encodes CDR1 SGHRS and CDR2 YFSETQ. With 5 bases clipped from V and 0 bases from J, the junction kept 2 bases outside the gene matches. The CDR3 has 13 amino acids. The CDR3 here is CASRASGSYEQYF. The CDR3 DNA follows: TGCGCCAGCAGGGCTAGCGGCTCCTACGAGCAGTACTTC.

This sequence joins TRBV7-2 and TRBJ2-7; 11 bases line up with TRBD2. The germline gives CDR1 SGHTA, CDR2 FQGNSA. This CDR3 region has 15 residues. V was clipped by 4 bases and J by 0 bases; unmatched bases: 2. The CDR3, as DNA: TGTGCCAGCAGCTCGACTAGCGGGGCCTCCTACGAGCAGTACTTC. Protein: CASSSTSGASYEQYF.

As regards this clone: This sample also contains other DNA sequences that code for the same CDR3. The chain has TRBV19 and TRBJ1-2, with D possibly being TRBD1 (6 bases). V shed 0 bases and J shed 6 bases, with 8 bases lying between them. The CDR3 runs 13 residues. Germline V CDR1 and CDR2: LNHDA, SQIVND (reference sequence). The CDR3 here is CASSIDPGDGYTF. CDR3 nucleotides: TGTGCCAGTAGTATAGATCCAGGGGATGGCTACACCTTC.

This rearrangement joins TRBV7-2 to TRBJ2-1, with 12 bases fitting TRBD2. Germline assignment: CDR1 SGHTA and CDR2 FQGNSA. The CDR3 runs to 16 residues. V was clipped by 5 bases and J by 9 bases; unmatched bases: 11. CDR3 protein: CASSPGRLAGESEQFF. The CDR3 region has the DNA TGTGCCAGCAGCCCTGGCAGACTAGCGGGAGAGAGTGAGCAGTTCTTC.

This sequence joins TRBV5-6 and TRBJ2-5; no reliable D call. The CDR3 runs to 13 residues. Trimming pared 1 base from V and 2 bases from J, leaving 6 bases between. Germline CDR1 reads SGHDT; CDR2 reads YYEEEE. CDR3 nucleotides: TGTGCCAGCAGCTTGCGGTTTCAAGAGACCCAGTACTTC. Its translation: CASSLRFQETQYF.

This clone has a single count. The chain links TRBV10-2 to TRBJ2-4; 7 nucleotides line up with TRBD2. The CDR3 totals 15 residues. Looked up from germline, CDR1 is WSHSY and CDR2 is SAAADI. The V and J ends lost 2 bases and 5 bases, in that order; junction bases with no gene match: 6. CDR3 sequence (DNA): TGCGCCAGCAGTGAGGGGTGGGCGGGGGAAAACATTCAGTACTTC. This sequence encodes CASSEGWAGENIQYF.

The chain carries TRBV6-5 and TRBJ2-5; TRBD2 is a possible D gene (5 bases). Germline CDR1 reads MNHEY; CDR2 reads SVGAGI. The CDR3 contains 13 residues. V lost 8 bases and J 3 bases, leaving 13 bases between the germline ends. CDR3 sequence (DNA): TGTGCCAGCGGGGATGGGCGGGAAGAGACCCAGTACTTC. It codes for CASGDGREETQYF.

This rearrangement joins TRBV19 to TRBJ1-5; tentative D call: TRBD1 (5 bases). Deletions cut 1 base from V and 4 bases from J, with 14 bases between. Germline CDR1 is LNHDA and CDR2 is SQIVND (reference sequence). The length of the CDR3 is 16 residues. The CDR3 is CASSIVLGAINQPQHF. DNA for the CDR3: TGTGCCAGTAGTATAGTTTTAGGGGCTATAAATCAGCCCCAGCATTTT.

The chain is built from TRBV18 and TRBJ2-1; 12 nucleotides align to TRBD2. There are 17 residues in the CDR3. The germline CDR1 and CDR2 sequences are KGHSH and LQKENI. Trimming at V came to 3 bases and at J to 8 bases, leaving 11 bases not matched to a gene. CDR3 residues: CASSPTSGSRMSHEQFF. The CDR3 DNA follows: TGTGCCAGCTCACCGACTAGCGGGAGCCGGATGAGCCATGAGCAGTTCTTC.

This clone has a handful of counts. The chain recombines TRBV2 with TRBJ2-3; the D gene is possibly TRBD1 (6 bases). The CDR3 totals 15 residues. Germline loops: CDR1 SNHLY, CDR2 FYNNEI. The germline V and J ends were trimmed by 6 bases and 2 bases, with 15 bases remaining between them. The CDR3 spells CASRETRGLTDTQYF. The CDR3 DNA sequence: TGTGCCAGCAGAGAAACCAGGGGTCTCACAGATACGCAGTATTTT.

The rearrangement links TRBV4-2 to TRBJ2-1, with D maybe TRBD2 (5 bases). Looked up from germline, CDR1 is LGHNA and CDR2 is YNFKEQ. The CDR3 is 15 residues long. The V end was cut by 4 bases, the J end by 5 bases, with 15 bases between. The CDR3 DNA reads TGTGCCAGCAGCCGGAATTCCGGGAAGGACAATGAGCAGTTCTTC. Protein: CASSRNSGKDNEQFF.

A single count supports this clone. The chain uses TRBV19 and TRBJ2-5; TRBD1 is a possible D gene (6 bases). The V end lost 4 bases, the J end lost 5 bases, and 8 bases lay between the germline ends. Germline CDR1 LNHDA, CDR2 SQIVND (reference sequence). The CDR3 has 12 amino acids. The CDR3 loop is CASSTGAETQYF. The CDR3 nucleotides are TGTGCCAGTAGTACAGGGGCGGAGACCCAGTACTTC.

The chain couples TRBV30 to TRBJ1-2; TRBD1 is a possible D gene (6 bases). The V end was cut by 0 bases, the J end by 0 bases, with 11 bases between. The CDR3 sequence is 15 residues long. Germline V CDR1 and CDR2: GTSNPN, SVGIG (reference sequence). CDR3 region: CAWSVRAGANYGYTF. CDR3 bases: TGTGCCTGGAGTGTACGGGCAGGGGCTAACTATGGCTACACCTTC.

The chain is built from TRBV27 and TRBJ2-5; 7 positions match TRBD2. The germline CDR1 and CDR2 sequences are MNHEY and SMNVEV (reference sequence). The CDR3 extends over 15 amino acids. The V gene end was trimmed by 4 bases and the J gene end by 5 bases; junction bases not matched to a gene: 10. For the CDR3, the DNA is TGTGCCAGCAGTTCGAGCGGGATAGTCGTCGAGACCCAGTACTTC. This sequence encodes CASSSSGIVVETQYF.